Detailed here is one T cell receptor (beta chain). Antigen unknown. Trimming took 4 bases from V and 4 from J; bases not matched to a gene: 7. There are 15 residues in the CDR3. Germline values: CDR1 MNHEY, CDR2 SMNVEV (reference sequence). The sample comes from a study of T cell responses to AZD1222 COVID-19 vaccine. Study outcomes and limitations: Clonal diversity may have been underestimated in mostly white British donors. Unmutated variant regions are reportedly targeted by nearly half of spike-specific TCRs. Spike was spanned by vaccine-associated CD4 TCRs, which were dominant at 160-218 and 743-854.

Assay used: immunoSEQ multiplex PCR; TCRdb lists only in-frame clones, some missing. The sample includes approximately 150,000 clones, around 90% of them seen just once. The V call is TRBV27, the J call TRBJ1-2, with TRBD1 matching over 9 bases. This clonotype was sampled from an adult who received the MenACWY meningococcal vaccine as a control. The sample was peripheral blood, taken 28 days after the second dose of the MenACWY control vaccine. The CDR3 reads CASSSGQGPAYGYTF. In DNA form, the CDR3 reads TGTGCCAGCAGTTCCGGACAGGGGCCCGCCTATGGCTACACCTTC.